A selection of T cell receptor beta chains follows, all from one sample in a study of identical twins. TCRdb reanalysed the 5' RACE reads using MiXCR and keeps one entry per CDR3 protein. The sample holds roughly 250,000 distinct CDR3 sequences, about an eighth seen once. The sequenced sample was memory (CD45RO+) T cells sorted from blood. These TCRs come from a woman between 18 and 29 years old in good health. Both conserved end residues are part of each CDR3. The D gene is left open where the match is weak. Clone size is stated in some rows and not others, as once, few, many or a class when expanded.

size	J	D	V	DNA	CDR3
.	TRBJ2-1	.	TRBV23-1	TGCGCCAGCAGTCAATTTAGGGTGATGTATGGCTACAATGAGCAGTTCTTC	CASSQFRVMYGYNEQFF
few	TRBJ1-6	.	TRBV6-6	TGTGCCAGCCAGCCCGGTGGTGGTTCACCCCTCCACTTT	CASQPGGGSPLHF
few	TRBJ2-7	TRBD1	TRBV11-2	TGTGCCAGCAGCTTAATAGGGACAGGGGTATACGAGCAGTACTTC	CASSLIGTGVYEQYF
few	TRBJ1-6	.	TRBV27	TGTGCCAGCAGTACTGGGGGCTACCTTAATTCACCCCTCCACTTT	CASSTGGYLNSPLHF
.	TRBJ2-6	.	TRBV7-2	TGTGCCAGCAGCGCCCCAGGGTTCTCTGGGGCCAACGTCCTGACTTTC	CASSAPGFSGANVLTF
.	TRBJ2-5	.	TRBV28	TGTGCCAGCAGGGGAGCCGGGCTCCTGGAGACCCAGTACTTC	CASRGAGLLETQYF
few	TRBJ1-2	TRBD1	TRBV7-2	TGTGCCAGCAGCAGACAGGGCTCATTTTCTAGCTATGGCTACACCTTC	CASSRQGSFSSYGYTF
many	TRBJ2-3	.	TRBV12-3/TRBV12-4	TGTGCCAGCACATTCTCAGGGGGCACAGATACGCAGTATTTT	CASTFSGGTDTQYF
.	TRBJ1-1	.	TRBV11-2	TGTGCCAGCAGCCAGACCCGGGGGAGCACTGAAGCTTTCTTT	CASSQTRGSTEAFF
.	TRBJ1-5	TRBD1	TRBV7-2	TGTGCCAGCAGCTTAGCCGACAGGGGCCAGCCCCAGCATTTT	CASSLADRGQPQHF